Only one count was recorded for the clone carrying this T cell receptor beta chain. Its specificity is not known. TCRdb reprocessed the RACE reads via MiXCR and lists one record per CDR3 protein. The profile shows roughly 60,000 distinct CDR3 sequences, around 12% of them singletons. Time point denoted: patch test 3, about 24 weeks after DPC sensitization. Regarding treatment: therapeutic diphenylcyclopropenone sensitization with weekly scalp DPC. Germline lookup yields CDR1 SQVTM and CDR2 ANQGSEA. Deletions cut 1 base from V and 2 bases from J, with 9 bases between. The CDR3 totals 13 residues. This entry belongs to a study of human T cells and chemical hapten exposure. The overall study: Small discrepancies in pooled library volume mainly accounted for the varying TCR yields per sample. Study-level findings and limits: Because all patients had alopecia, their immune responses might differ from healthy ones. There was a positive correlation between PT1 expanded TCR counts and patch test score.

The sequences come from whole blood, collected in connection with sensitization to the hapten diphenylcyclopropenone (DPC). The receptor was derived from a young man with alopecia areata. Some clones in this sample may be carry-over from other donors' samples. The V and J genes are TRBV29-1 and TRBJ2-7, with D perhaps TRBD1 or TRBD2 (6 bases each). The CDR3 loop is CSVEVRGAYEQYF. CDR3 nucleotide sequence: TGCAGCGTTGAAGTAAGGGGGGCCTACGAGCAGTACTTC.